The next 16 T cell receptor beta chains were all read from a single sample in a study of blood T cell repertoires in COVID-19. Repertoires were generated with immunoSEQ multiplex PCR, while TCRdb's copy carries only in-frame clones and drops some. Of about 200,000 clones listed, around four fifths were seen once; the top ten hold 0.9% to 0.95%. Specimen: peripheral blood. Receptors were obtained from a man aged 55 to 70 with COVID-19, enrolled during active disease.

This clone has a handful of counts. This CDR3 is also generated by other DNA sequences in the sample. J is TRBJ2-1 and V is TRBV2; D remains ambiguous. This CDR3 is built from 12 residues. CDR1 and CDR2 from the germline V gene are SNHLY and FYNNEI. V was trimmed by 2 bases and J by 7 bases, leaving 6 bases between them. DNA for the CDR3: TGTGCCAGCAGTGAATTGGCTAATGAGCAGTTCTTC. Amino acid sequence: CASSELANEQFF.

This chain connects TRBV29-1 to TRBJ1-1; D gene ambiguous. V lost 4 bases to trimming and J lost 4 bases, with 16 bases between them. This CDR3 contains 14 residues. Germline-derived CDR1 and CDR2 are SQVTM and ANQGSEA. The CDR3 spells CSVAPLRRATEAFF. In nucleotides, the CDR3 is TGCAGCGTTGCCCCCTTGAGGAGGGCCACTGAAGCTTTCTTT.

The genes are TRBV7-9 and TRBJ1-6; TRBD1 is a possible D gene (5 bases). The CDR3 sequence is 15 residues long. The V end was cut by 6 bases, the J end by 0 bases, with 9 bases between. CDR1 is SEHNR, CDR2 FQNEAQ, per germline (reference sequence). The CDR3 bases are TGTGCCAGCAGGGGGCACAGCTCCTATAATTCACCCCTCCACTTT. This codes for CASRGHSSYNSPLHF.

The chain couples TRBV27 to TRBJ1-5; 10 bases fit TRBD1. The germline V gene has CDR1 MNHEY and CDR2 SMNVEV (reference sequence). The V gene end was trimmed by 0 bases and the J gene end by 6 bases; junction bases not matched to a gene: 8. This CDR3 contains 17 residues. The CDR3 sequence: CASSLSGTGAAGQPQHF. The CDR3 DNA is TGTGCCAGCAGTTTATCGGGGACAGGGGCCGCGGGTCAGCCCCAGCATTTT.

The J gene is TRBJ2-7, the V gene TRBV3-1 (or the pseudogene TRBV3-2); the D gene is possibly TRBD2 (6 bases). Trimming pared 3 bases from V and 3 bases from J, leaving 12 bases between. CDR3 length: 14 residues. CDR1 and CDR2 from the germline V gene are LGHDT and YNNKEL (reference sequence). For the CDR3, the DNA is TGTGCCAGCAGCCACGGGAGACGCCGCTACGAGCAGTACTTC. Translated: CASSHGRRRYEQYF.

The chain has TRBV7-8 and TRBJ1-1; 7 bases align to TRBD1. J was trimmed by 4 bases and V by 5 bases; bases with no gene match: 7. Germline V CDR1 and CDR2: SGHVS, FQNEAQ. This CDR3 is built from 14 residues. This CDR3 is CASSPRGTVTEAFF. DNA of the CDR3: TGTGCCAGCAGCCCACGGGGGACAGTCACTGAAGCTTTCTTT.

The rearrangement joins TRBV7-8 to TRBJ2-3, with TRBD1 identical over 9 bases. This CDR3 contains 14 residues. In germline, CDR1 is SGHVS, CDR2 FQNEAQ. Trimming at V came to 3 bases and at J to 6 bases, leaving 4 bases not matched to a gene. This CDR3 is CASSFGTGMDTQYF. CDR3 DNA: TGTGCCAGCAGCTTTGGGACAGGGATGGATACGCAGTATTTT.

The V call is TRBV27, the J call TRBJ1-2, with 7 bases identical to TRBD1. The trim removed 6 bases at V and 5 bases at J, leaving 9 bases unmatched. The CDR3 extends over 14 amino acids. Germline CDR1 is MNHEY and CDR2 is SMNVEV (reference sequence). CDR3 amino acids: CASRPRDREYGYTF. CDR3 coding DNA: TGTGCCAGCAGACCTCGGGACAGAGAATATGGCTACACCTTC.

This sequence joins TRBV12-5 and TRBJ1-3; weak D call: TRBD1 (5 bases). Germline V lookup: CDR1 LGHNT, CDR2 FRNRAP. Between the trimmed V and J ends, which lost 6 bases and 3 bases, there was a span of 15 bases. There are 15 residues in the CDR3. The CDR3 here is CASGQGLVGGNTIYF. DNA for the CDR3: TGTGCTAGTGGCCAGGGCCTGGTGGGTGGAAACACCATATATTTT.

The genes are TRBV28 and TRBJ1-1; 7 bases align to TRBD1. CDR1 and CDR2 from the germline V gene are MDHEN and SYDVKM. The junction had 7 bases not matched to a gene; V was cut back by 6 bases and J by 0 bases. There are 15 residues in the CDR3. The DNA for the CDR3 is TGTGCCAGCAGGGAACACAGGGGAATGAACACTGAAGCTTTCTTT. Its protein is CASREHRGMNTEAFF.

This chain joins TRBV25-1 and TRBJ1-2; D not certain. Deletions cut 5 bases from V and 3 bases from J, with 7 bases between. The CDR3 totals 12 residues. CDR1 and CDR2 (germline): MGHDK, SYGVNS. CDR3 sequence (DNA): TGTGCCAGCAGTCGGACTGACTATGGCTACACCTTC. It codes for CASSRTDYGYTF.

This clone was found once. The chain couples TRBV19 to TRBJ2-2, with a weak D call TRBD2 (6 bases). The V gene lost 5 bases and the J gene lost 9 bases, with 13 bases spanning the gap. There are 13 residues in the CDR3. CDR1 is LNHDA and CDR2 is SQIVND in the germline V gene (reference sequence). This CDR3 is CASSVEGLRELFF. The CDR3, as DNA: TGTGCCAGTAGTGTGGAGGGACTCCGGGAGCTGTTTTTT.

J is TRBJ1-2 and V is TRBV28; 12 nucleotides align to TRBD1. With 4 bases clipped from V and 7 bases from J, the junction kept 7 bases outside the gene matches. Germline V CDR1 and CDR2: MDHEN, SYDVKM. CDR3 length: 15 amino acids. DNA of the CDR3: TGTGCCAGCAGTTCCTCCGGGACAGGGGGCTTTGGCTACACCTTC. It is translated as CASSSSGTGGFGYTF.

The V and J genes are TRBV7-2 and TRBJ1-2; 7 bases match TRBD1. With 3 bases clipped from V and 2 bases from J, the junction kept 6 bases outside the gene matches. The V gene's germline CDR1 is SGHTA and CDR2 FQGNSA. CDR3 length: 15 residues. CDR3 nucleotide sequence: TGTGCCAGCAGCTTCAGTTCAGGGGGAAACTATGGCTACACCTTC. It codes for CASSFSSGGNYGYTF.

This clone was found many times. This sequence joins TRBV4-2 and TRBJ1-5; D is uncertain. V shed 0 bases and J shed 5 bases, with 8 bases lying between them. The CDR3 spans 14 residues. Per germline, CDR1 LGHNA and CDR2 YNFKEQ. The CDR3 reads CASSQDGKDQPQHF. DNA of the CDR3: TGTGCCAGCAGCCAAGATGGCAAAGATCAGCCCCAGCATTTT.

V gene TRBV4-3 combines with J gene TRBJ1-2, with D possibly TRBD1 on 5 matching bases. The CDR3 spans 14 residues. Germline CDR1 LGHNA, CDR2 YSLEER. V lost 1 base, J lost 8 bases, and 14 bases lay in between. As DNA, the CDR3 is TGCGCCAGCAGCCAAGCCGGGACTGACGGGGGCTACACCTTC. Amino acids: CASSQAGTDGGYTF.